The entry that follows covers one T cell receptor beta chain sequence. These data originate in a study of blood T cell repertoires in COVID-19. Looking at the study overall: Collection of acute and convalescent COVID-19 samples took place in the United States, Italy and Spain. T cells, B-cell-depleted T cells, or PBMCs provided the cDNA or gDNA that served as material.

Authors' analysis steps: Amplification of reference gene primers provided the estimated nucleated cell counts. Sequenced by immunoSEQ multiplex PCR; TCRdb stores in-frame clones only, minus some. The V and J calls and clone size were taken over from that table, and D and trimming were inferred from the DNA. The data show 90,000 to 100,000 clones, over 75% seen once. Specimen: peripheral blood. The origin of this receptor is a man aged 50-60 years with acute or convalescent COVID-19.

CDR3 DNA sequence: TGTGCCAGCTGGTACCGCGAGGACAGTGAAGCTTTCTTT. Encoded protein: CASWYREDSEAFF. The chain uses TRBV2 and TRBJ1-1; the D gene is possibly TRBD1 (6 bases). The length of the CDR3 is 13 residues. In germline, CDR1 is SNHLY, CDR2 FYNNEI. Trimming took off 8 bases at V and 7 bases at J, with 17 bases between the two ends.